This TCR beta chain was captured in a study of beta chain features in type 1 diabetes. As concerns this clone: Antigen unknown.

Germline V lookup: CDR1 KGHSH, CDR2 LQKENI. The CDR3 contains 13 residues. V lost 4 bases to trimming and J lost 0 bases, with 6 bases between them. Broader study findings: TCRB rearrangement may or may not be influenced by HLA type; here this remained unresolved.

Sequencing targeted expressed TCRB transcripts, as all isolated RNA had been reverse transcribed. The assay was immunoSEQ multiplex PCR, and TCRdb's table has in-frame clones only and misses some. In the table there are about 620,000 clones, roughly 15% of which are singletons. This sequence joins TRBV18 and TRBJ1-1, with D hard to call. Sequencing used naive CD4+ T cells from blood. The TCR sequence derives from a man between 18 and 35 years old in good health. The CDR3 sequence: CASSRLMNTEAFF. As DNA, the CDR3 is TGTGCCAGCTCACGACTAATGAACACTGAAGCTTTCTTT.